The 2 T cell receptor beta chains listed next were all sequenced from one sample in a study of blood T cell repertoires in COVID-19. The assay was immunoSEQ multiplex PCR, and TCRdb's table has in-frame clones only and misses some. Among about 69,000 clones listed, under 90% were seen once. Sequenced material: peripheral blood. The receptor set was obtained from a man aged 45-65 years with COVID-19, enrolled during active disease.

The chain recombines TRBV21-1 with TRBJ1-2; the table's TRBD1 call for D was not verified on the DNA. TRBV21-1 is described as a pseudogene. The length of the CDR3 is 13 residues. The CDR3 here is CASSIRTGYGYTF. The DNA for the CDR3 is TGTGCCAGCAGCATTAGGACAGGCTATGGCTACACCTTC.

The chain joins TRBV7-8 to TRBJ1-1; maybe TRBD1 (5 bases). The CDR3 length is 15 residues. Germline V gives CDR1 SGHVS, CDR2 FQNEAQ. V was pared by 0 bases and J by 0 bases, with 8 bases between. The CDR3 DNA reads TGTGCCAGCAGCTTAGCAGGGGTCTTGAACACTGAAGCTTTCTTT. This translates into CASSLAGVLNTEAFF.